This passage covers 27 T cell receptor beta chains from one sample sequenced in a study of cytotoxic CD8 clonotypes in ibrutinib-treated CLL. Method: immunoSEQ multiplex PCR; TCRdb's copy keeps in-frame clones and lacks some. The sample comprises tens of thousands of clones, around 53% of which are singletons, and about 20% rests with the top ten. The sequencing here drew on PBMCs, taken before ibrutinib treatment. These receptor sequences come from a human donor with chronic lymphocytic leukemia.

V usage is TRBV6-5 and J usage is TRBJ1-2, with 11 bases fitting TRBD1. CDR3 size: 14 residues. V lost 7 bases, J lost 3 bases, and 4 bases stayed unmatched. From germline, CDR1 is MNHEY and CDR2 SVGAGI. The CDR3 loop reads CASKRTGGDYGYTF. The CDR3 DNA sequence: TGTGCCAGCAAACGGACAGGGGGCGACTATGGCTACACCTTC.

In DNA form, the CDR3 reads TGTGCCAGCTCACCACCTCTAGCGGGGGGCACAGATACGCAGTATTTT. Translation gives CASSPPLAGGTDTQYF. This chain joins TRBV18 and TRBJ2-3; TRBD2 matches at 10 bases. J gave up 1 base and V 0 bases, and 1 base lay outside the gene matches. The germline V gene has CDR1 KGHSH and CDR2 LQKENI. This CDR3 contains 16 residues.

The V gene is TRBV15, the J gene TRBJ1-4; D is ambiguous. This CDR3 spans 12 amino acids. Deletions cut 3 bases from V and 5 bases from J, with 4 bases between. Germline V gene sequence: CDR1 LNHNV, CDR2 YYDKDF (reference sequence). The CDR3 here is CATSRENEKLFF. CDR3 sequence (DNA): TGTGCCACCAGCAGGGAGAATGAAAAACTGTTTTTT.

The chain links TRBV5-1 to TRBJ2-7; the D is unclear. The CDR3 contains 13 residues. Germline assignment: CDR1 SGHRS and CDR2 YFSETQ. Trimming took 4 bases from V and 0 from J, leaving 8 bases between them. CDR3 sequence reads: CASSQDNSYEQYF. The CDR3 DNA reads TGCGCCAGCAGCCAAGACAACTCCTACGAGCAGTACTTC.

This chain links TRBV5-6 with TRBJ1-2; a possible D gene is TRBD1 (6 bases). Germline CDR1 reads SGHDT; CDR2 reads YYEEEE. The germline V and J ends were trimmed by 3 bases and 4 bases, with 10 bases remaining between them. This CDR3 has 13 residues. CDR3 nucleotide sequence: TGTGCCAGCAGCTGGGGGGCCAGCTATGGCTACACCTTC. Its protein product is CASSWGASYGYTF.

This clone was recorded a few times. The genes are TRBV19 and TRBJ2-5, with 7 bases lining up with TRBD2. This CDR3 is 13 amino acids long. J was trimmed by 4 bases and V by 7 bases; bases with no gene match: 6. Germline lookup yields CDR1 LNHDA and CDR2 SQIVND (reference sequence). The CDR3 sequence: CASNKGGGETQYF. The DNA of the CDR3 is TGTGCCAGTAATAAAGGCGGGGGAGAGACCCAGTACTTC.

The rearrangement uses TRBV27 and TRBJ1-2, with D tentatively TRBD1 (6 bases). V was cut by 3 bases and J by 7 bases, with 12 bases left in between. The CDR3 is made up of 13 amino acids. Germline V gene sequence: CDR1 MNHEY, CDR2 SMNVEV (reference sequence). CDR3 sequence reads: CASSFREGGGYTF. In DNA form, the CDR3 reads TGTGCCAGCAGTTTCCGAGAAGGGGGTGGCTACACCTTC.

The table lists this clone with a count of one. The chain uses TRBV28 and TRBJ1-6; D call uncertain. Deletions cut 4 bases from V and 1 base from J, with 14 bases between. The germline gives CDR1 MDHEN, CDR2 SYDVKM. The CDR3 consists of 17 residues. The CDR3 loop reads CASSSRTQASYNSPLHF. The CDR3 DNA follows: TGTGCCAGCAGTTCACGGACCCAGGCGTCCTATAATTCACCCCTCCACTTT.

The V call is TRBV10-3, the J call TRBJ2-1, with 8 bases identical to TRBD2. The CDR3 loop spans 15 amino acids. Germline CDR1 ENHRY, CDR2 SYGVKD. The J segment lost 0 bases and the V segment lost 9 bases, leaving 7 bases of the junction unmatched. This CDR3 reads CAMSSGDSSYNEQFF. CDR3 in DNA: TGTGCCATGAGTAGCGGGGATAGCTCCTACAATGAGCAGTTCTTC.

This clone is medium-sized. The chain carries TRBV11-2 and TRBJ2-2; D perhaps matches TRBD2 (5 bases). Germline V gives CDR1 SGHAT, CDR2 FQNNGV. Trimming removed 3 bases at V and 5 bases at J, with 13 bases between. CDR3 length: 15 residues. The CDR3 coding sequence is TGTGCCAGCAGCTTGTACGGCGGGTCGACCGGGGAGCTGTTTTTT. Its protein is CASSLYGGSTGELFF.

The chain uses TRBV4-1 and TRBJ2-1; 7 bases line up with TRBD2. Germline CDR1 and CDR2: MGHRA and YSYEKL. The CDR3 totals 16 residues. V shed 3 bases, J shed 4 bases, and the junction held 9 bases outside the gene matches. The CDR3 reads CASSQGGRALYNEQFF. CDR3 DNA sequence: TGCGCCAGCAGCCAGGGGGGGAGGGCATTATACAATGAGCAGTTCTTC.

CDR3 nucleotides: TGTGCCAGCAGTGAATATCCCTACGAGCAGTACTTC. This codes for CASSEYPYEQYF. The chain has TRBV2 and TRBJ2-7; D not certain. Per germline, CDR1 SNHLY and CDR2 FYNNEI. The CDR3 has 12 residues. Trimming removed 2 bases at V and 2 bases at J, with 4 bases between.

The rearrangement uses TRBV10-3 and TRBJ2-7; 7 bases line up with TRBD1. CDR3 length: 16 residues. CDR1 is ENHRY, CDR2 SYGVKD, per germline. Trimming took 3 bases from V and 2 from J; bases not matched to a gene: 10. The CDR3 loop reads CAISDIFGDSPYEQYF. Written as DNA, the CDR3 is TGTGCCATCAGTGACATATTTGGGGACAGCCCCTACGAGCAGTACTTC.

This rearrangement joins TRBV7-3 to TRBJ2-3; D unresolved. The CDR3 runs to 16 residues. The V end lost 3 bases, the J end lost 1 base, and 14 bases lay between the germline ends. The germline V gene encodes CDR1 SGHTA and CDR2 FQGTGA. The CDR3 loop reads CASSFARTLGTDTQYF. The CDR3 DNA is TGTGCCAGCAGCTTTGCTAGGACCCTCGGCACAGATACGCAGTATTTT.

The V call is TRBV2, the J call TRBJ1-5; D call uncertain. V was trimmed by 4 bases and J by 5 bases, leaving 9 bases between them. The CDR3 is made up of 13 amino acids. Germline V CDR1 and CDR2: SNHLY, FYNNEI. As DNA, the CDR3 is TGTGCCAGCAGTGTGGGCACCGATCAGCCCCAGCATTTT. Translated: CASSVGTDQPQHF. Full variable domain (rest looked up from reference TRBV2 and TRBJ1-5): EPEVTQTPSHQVTQMGQEVILRCVPISNHLYFYWYRQILGQKVEFLVSFYNNEISEKSEIFDDQFSVERPDGSNFTLKIRSTKLEDSAMYFCASSVGTDQPQHFGDGTRLSIL.

The rearrangement joins TRBV28 to TRBJ2-7, with 9 bases fitting TRBD2. Germline V CDR1 and CDR2: MDHEN, SYDVKM. The CDR3 spans 17 residues. After removal of 3 bases from V and 3 bases from J, the junction contained 12 bases not matched to a gene. The CDR3 region has the DNA TGTGCCAGCAGTTTCAGGGGACTAGCCAAACCCAACTACGAGCAGTACTTC. Translating gives CASSFRGLAKPNYEQYF.

This chain uses TRBV19 with TRBJ1-3; D is unclear. This CDR3 region has 15 residues. Trimming pared 4 bases from V and 4 bases from J, leaving 14 bases between. Germline CDR1 reads LNHDA; CDR2 reads SQIVND (reference sequence). CDR3 bases: TGTGCCAGTAGTAGGGAACAGACGTCGGGAAACACCATATATTTT. Translated, it gives CASSREQTSGNTIYF.

There are a few counts of this clone. CDR3 in amino acids: CASSLKGPGHPNTGELFF. CDR3 in DNA: TGTGCCAGCAGCTTAAAGGGGCCCGGGCACCCCAACACCGGGGAGCTGTTTTTT. This chain joins TRBV7-3 and TRBJ2-2; TRBD1 is a possible D gene (5 bases). Trimming stripped 1 base from V and 2 bases from J, with 17 bases between. Germline-derived CDR1 and CDR2 are SGHTA and FQGTGA. CDR3 length: 18 amino acids.

The gene calls are TRBV27 and TRBJ1-1, with 9 bases identical to TRBD1. The CDR3 has 14 residues. The V gene's germline CDR1 is MNHEY and CDR2 SMNVEV (reference sequence). The V and J ends lost 2 bases and 9 bases, in that order; junction bases with no gene match: 7. The CDR3 DNA follows: TGTGCCAGCAGTTTAACTCGGACAGGGGTCCAAGCTTTCTTT. Protein: CASSLTRTGVQAFF.

J is TRBJ2-3 and V is TRBV7-9; 11 bases fit TRBD2. The CDR3 sequence is 19 residues long. With V trimmed by 5 bases and J by 5 bases, 18 bases remained unmatched. Germline loops: CDR1 SEHNR, CDR2 FQNEAQ (reference sequence). In DNA, the CDR3 is TGTGCCAGCAGCCGTGATTCCGGGACTAGCGGCCCAGGTAGAGATACGCAGTATTTT. Its translation is CASSRDSGTSGPGRDTQYF. Variable domain in full (rest from reference TRBV7-9 and TRBJ2-3): DTGVSQNPRHKITKRGQNVTFRCDPISEHNRLYWYRQTLGQGPEFLTYFQNEAQLEKSRLLSDRFSAERPKGSFSTLEIQRTEQGDSAMYLCASSRDSGTSGPGRDTQYFGPGTRLTVL.

The rearrangement uses TRBV7-8 and TRBJ1-1; D gene ambiguous. Deletions cut 3 bases from V and 10 bases from J, with 15 bases between. Germline V gene sequence: CDR1 SGHVS, CDR2 FQNEAQ. The CDR3 length is 13 residues. CDR3 in DNA: TGTGCCAGCAGCTTTTTTCATGGGTATGGAGCTTTCTTT. Translated, it gives CASSFFHGYGAFF.

J is TRBJ2-5 and V is TRBV5-1; perhaps TRBD1 as D (6 bases). There are 14 residues in the CDR3. Deletions cut 2 bases from V and 5 bases from J, with 13 bases between. CDR1 is SGHRS and CDR2 is YFSETQ in the germline V gene. The CDR3 sequence: CASSFQGLGETQYF. The CDR3 nucleotides read TGCGCCAGCAGCTTTCAGGGGTTGGGCGAGACCCAGTACTTC.

This CDR3 reads CASSLESGPDGYTF. DNA of the CDR3: TGTGCCAGCAGCTTAGAATCCGGCCCAGATGGCTACACCTTC. The gene calls are TRBV7-2 and TRBJ1-2; D is unclear. The ends were cut back, 1 base at V and 6 bases at J, with 12 bases in the middle. The CDR3 is 14 residues long. The germline V gene encodes CDR1 SGHTA and CDR2 FQGNSA.

The V and J genes are TRBV7-2 and TRBJ2-3; 10 nucleotides align to TRBD2. This CDR3 region has 15 residues. After removal of 5 bases from V and 6 bases from J, the junction contained 8 bases not matched to a gene. The germline gives CDR1 SGHTA, CDR2 FQGNSA. CDR3 region: CASSKAGGPVDTQYF. DNA for the CDR3: TGTGCCAGCAGCAAAGCGGGGGGGCCGGTTGATACGCAGTATTTT.

The chain recombines TRBV5-8 with TRBJ2-7; no firm D call. V was clipped by 5 bases and J by 3 bases, with 21 bases between them. Germline CDR1 SGHTS, CDR2 YDEGEE. This CDR3 contains 16 residues. CDR3 DNA: TGTGCCAGCAGACCCACCGGTTTGACCCTCGACTACGAGCAGTACTTC. It translates to CASRPTGLTLDYEQYF.

The CDR3 region is CASSLAPGAYGYTF. In DNA, the CDR3 is TGTGCCAGCAGCTTGGCGCCGGGAGCCTATGGCTACACCTTC. The chain recombines TRBV7-2 with TRBJ1-2; D is unclear. Germline values: CDR1 SGHTA, CDR2 FQGNSA. The CDR3 contains 14 residues. V was cut by 3 bases and J by 4 bases, with 12 bases left in between. The complete variable domain, with remaining parts taken from reference TRBV7-2 and TRBJ1-2, reads GAGVSQSPSNKVTEKGKDVELRCDPISGHTALYWYRQSLGQGLEFLIYFQGNSAPDKSGLPSDRFSAERTGGSVSTLTIQRTQQEDSAVYLCASSLAPGAYGYTFGSGTRLTVV.

This clone occurred a few times. The rearrangement uses TRBV27 and TRBJ2-1; TRBD1 is a possible D gene (5 bases). The V and J ends lost 2 bases and 3 bases respectively, with 11 bases between them. Germline V gene data show CDR1 as MNHEY and CDR2 as SMNVEV (reference sequence). This CDR3 is 15 amino acids long. The CDR3: CASSLRTPHYNEQFF. CDR3 sequence (DNA): TGTGCCAGCAGTTTACGGACACCGCACTACAATGAGCAGTTCTTC.